The text below deals with one T cell receptor beta chain. Germline lookup yields CDR1 SGHAT and CDR2 FQNNGV. This CDR3 comprises 15 residues. Trimming took off 2 bases at V and 0 bases at J, with 9 bases between the two ends. This specimen comes from a study of response to subunit inactivated influenza vaccine. MiXCR, run by TCRdb on the RT-PCR reads, gives a single entry per CDR3 protein. Here the sample spans about 830,000 distinct CDR3 sequences, less than 20% being singletons. The chain employs TRBV11-2 and TRBJ2-3, with unresolved D. The sequencing used PBMCs from blood, collected more than 4 days after vaccination. The sequence was obtained from a man in his forties or fifties who received an inactivated influenza vaccine. CDR3 sequence: CASSLNYLSTDTQYF. The DNA of the CDR3 is TGTGCCAGCAGCTTAAACTACCTTAGCACAGATACGCAGTATTTT.